The clone carrying this T cell receptor (beta chain) was observed many times. The J segment lost 1 base and the V segment lost 5 bases, leaving 6 bases of the junction unmatched. Germline V gene data show CDR1 as MNHEY and CDR2 as SVGAGI. This CDR3 region has 17 residues. TCRdb re-called the RT-PCR reads through MiXCR, storing one row per CDR3 protein. Seen here are around 700,000 distinct CDR3 sequences, approximately 15% observed once, and the top ten hold 3.6%. What was sequenced was memory CD4+ T cells from blood. The chain carries TRBV6-5 and TRBJ2-1; 12 bases are shared with TRBD2. The origin of this receptor is a female donor in good health, serving as a healthy control. The CDR3, as DNA: TGTGCCAGCAGTGGGGCTAGCGGGAGGGTGTCCTACAATGAGCAGTTCTTC. It specifies CASSGASGRVSYNEQFF.